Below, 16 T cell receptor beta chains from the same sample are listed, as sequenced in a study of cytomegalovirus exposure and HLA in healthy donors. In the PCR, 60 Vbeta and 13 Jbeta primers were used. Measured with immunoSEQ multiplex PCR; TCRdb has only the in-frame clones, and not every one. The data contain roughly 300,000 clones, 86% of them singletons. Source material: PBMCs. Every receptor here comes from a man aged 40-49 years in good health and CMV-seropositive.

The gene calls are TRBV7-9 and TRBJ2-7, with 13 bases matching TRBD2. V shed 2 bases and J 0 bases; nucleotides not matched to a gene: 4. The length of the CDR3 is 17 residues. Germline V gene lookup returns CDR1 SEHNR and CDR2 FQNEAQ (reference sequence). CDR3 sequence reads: CASSLKLAGGSSYEQYF. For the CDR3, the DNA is TGTGCCAGCAGCTTAAAACTAGCGGGAGGGAGCTCCTACGAGCAGTACTTC.

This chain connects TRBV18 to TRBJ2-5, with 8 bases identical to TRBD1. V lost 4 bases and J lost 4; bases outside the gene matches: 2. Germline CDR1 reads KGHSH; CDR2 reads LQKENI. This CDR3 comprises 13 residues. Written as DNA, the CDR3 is TGTGCCAGCTCACTACAGGGGGGAGAGACCCAGTACTTC. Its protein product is CASSLQGGETQYF.

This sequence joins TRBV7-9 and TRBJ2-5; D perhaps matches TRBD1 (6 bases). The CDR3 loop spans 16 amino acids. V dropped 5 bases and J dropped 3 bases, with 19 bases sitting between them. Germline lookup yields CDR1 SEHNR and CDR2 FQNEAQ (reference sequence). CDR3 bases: TGTGCCAGCAGCCCCCGCCAGGACAGCATCGAAGAGACCCAGTACTTC. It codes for CASSPRQDSIEETQYF.

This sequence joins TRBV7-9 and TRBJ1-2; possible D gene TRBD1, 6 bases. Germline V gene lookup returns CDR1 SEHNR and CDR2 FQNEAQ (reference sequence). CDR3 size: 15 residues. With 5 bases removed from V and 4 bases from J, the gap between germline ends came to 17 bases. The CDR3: CASSQQGALPYGYTF. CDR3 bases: TGTGCCAGCAGCCAACAGGGAGCGCTCCCCTATGGCTACACCTTC.

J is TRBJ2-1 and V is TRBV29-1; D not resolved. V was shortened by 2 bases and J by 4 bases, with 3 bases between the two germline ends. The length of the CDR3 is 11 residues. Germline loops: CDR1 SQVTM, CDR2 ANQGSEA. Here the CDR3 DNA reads TGCAGCGTTGAATCGTACAATGAGCAGTTCTTC. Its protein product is CSVESYNEQFF.

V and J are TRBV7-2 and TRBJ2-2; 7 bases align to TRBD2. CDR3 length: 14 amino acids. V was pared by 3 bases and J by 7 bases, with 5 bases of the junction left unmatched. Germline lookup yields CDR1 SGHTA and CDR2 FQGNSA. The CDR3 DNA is TGTGCCAGCAGCTTCGCAGGGAGGGTCGGGGAGCTGTTTTTT. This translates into CASSFAGRVGELFF.

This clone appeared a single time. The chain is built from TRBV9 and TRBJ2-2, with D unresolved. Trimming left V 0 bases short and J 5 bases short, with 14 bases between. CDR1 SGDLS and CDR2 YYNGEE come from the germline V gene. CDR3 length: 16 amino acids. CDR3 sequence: CASSVGSQPGTGELFF. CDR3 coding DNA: TGTGCCAGCAGCGTAGGGTCCCAGCCCGGGACCGGGGAGCTGTTTTTT.

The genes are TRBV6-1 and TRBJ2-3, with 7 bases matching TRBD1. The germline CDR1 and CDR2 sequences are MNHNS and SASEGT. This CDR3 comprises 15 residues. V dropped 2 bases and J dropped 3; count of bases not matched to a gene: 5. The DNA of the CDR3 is TGTGCCAGCAGTGAATCTGACAGGGAAACAGATACGCAGTATTTT. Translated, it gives CASSESDRETDTQYF.

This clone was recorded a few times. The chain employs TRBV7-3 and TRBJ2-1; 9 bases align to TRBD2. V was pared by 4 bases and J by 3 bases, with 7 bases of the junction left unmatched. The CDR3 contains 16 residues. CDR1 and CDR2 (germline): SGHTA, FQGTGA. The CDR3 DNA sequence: TGTGCCAGCAGCTCCGTAGCGGGAGCGAGCTACAATGAGCAGTTCTTC. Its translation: CASSSVAGASYNEQFF.

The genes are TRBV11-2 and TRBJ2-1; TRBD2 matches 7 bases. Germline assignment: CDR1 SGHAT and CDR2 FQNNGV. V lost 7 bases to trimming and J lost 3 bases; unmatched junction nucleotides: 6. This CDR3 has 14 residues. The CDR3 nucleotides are TGTGCCAGCACTGGCGGGAGTCTCTACAATGAGCAGTTCTTC. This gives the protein CASTGGSLYNEQFF.

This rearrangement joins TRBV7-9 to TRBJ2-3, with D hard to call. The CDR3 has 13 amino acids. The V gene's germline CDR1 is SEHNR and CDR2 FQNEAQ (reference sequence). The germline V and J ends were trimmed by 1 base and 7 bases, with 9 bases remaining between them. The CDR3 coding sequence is TGTGCCAGCAGCTTAGTTTCTCCTAATACGCAGTATTTT. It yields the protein CASSLVSPNTQYF.

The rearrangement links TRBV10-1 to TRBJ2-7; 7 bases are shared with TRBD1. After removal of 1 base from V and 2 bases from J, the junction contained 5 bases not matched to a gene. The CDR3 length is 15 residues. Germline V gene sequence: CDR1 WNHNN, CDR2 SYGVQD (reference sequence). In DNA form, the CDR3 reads TGCGCCAGCAGTGAGTACCAGGGGGACCCCTACGAGCAGTACTTC. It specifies CASSEYQGDPYEQYF.

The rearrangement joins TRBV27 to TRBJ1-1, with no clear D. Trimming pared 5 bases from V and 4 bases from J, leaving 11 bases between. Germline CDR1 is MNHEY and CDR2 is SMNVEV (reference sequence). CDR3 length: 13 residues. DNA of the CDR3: TGTGCCAGCAGTCCACCTCGGAGCACTGAAGCTTTCTTT. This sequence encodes CASSPPRSTEAFF.

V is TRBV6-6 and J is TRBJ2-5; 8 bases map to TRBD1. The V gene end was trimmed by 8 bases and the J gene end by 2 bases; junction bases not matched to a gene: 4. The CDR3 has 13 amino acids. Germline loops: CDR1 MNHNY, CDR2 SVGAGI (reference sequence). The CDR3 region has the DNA TGTGCCAGCGAATACAGGGGGCAAGAGACCCAGTACTTC. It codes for CASEYRGQETQYF.

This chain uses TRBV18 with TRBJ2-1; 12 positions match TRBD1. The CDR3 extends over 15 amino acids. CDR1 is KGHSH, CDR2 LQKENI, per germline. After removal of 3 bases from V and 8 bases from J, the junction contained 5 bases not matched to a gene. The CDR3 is CASSPGTGGSDEQFF. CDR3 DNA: TGTGCCAGCTCACCCGGGACAGGGGGCTCGGATGAGCAGTTCTTC.

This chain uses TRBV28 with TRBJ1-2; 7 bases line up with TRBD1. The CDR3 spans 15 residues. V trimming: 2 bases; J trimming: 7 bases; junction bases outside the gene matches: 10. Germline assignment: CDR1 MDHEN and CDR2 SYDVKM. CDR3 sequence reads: CASSLAETGLGGYTF. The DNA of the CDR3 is TGTGCCAGCAGTTTAGCCGAGACAGGGTTGGGTGGCTACACCTTC.